This T cell receptor beta chain derives from a study of blood T cell repertoires in COVID-19. The CDR3 covers 15 residues. CDR1 is SGHTA, CDR2 FQGTGA, per germline. The J segment lost 6 bases and the V segment lost 5 bases, leaving 5 bases of the junction unmatched. Original analysis: For nucleated cells, counts were estimated from reference gene primer amplification. TCRdb's copy holds only in-frame clones and misses some; the assay was immunoSEQ multiplex PCR. Clonal size and the V and J genes are those of that table, whereas D and trimming came from the DNA. The sample contains hundreds of thousands of clones, 80% to 90% of which appear only once. Those enrolled, adults aged 18 to 89 years, came from some 25 US areas. Clinical histories supplied by participants themselves formed the basis of cohort assignment. Cohort 3 recovered donors had two negative PCRs, clearance, or symptom resolution.

The clonotype originates from a man younger than 40 who had recovered from COVID-19. The V gene is TRBV7-3, the J gene TRBJ2-1, with TRBD2 identical over 12 bases. Sequenced input: PBMCs or T cells enriched from blood (not recorded which). The CDR3 DNA follows: TGTGCCAGCAGCCAGACTAGCGGGAGCCCCAATGAGCAGTTCTTC. Translating it yields CASSQTSGSPNEQFF.